This record looks at one T cell receptor (beta chain) sequence and its context. Germline values: CDR1 SGHKS, CDR2 YYEKEE (reference sequence). The CDR3 runs to 17 residues. The trim removed 4 bases at V and 4 bases at J, leaving 13 bases unmatched. Genomic DNA templated the TCR beta VDJ and CDR3 profiling. TCRdb reanalysed the reads using MiXCR and keeps one entry per CDR3 protein. In the table there are about 160,000 distinct CDR3 sequences, about 70% of which are singletons. The sample comes from a study of CD8+CD57+ T cells in acquired aplastic anemia. Previously, flow cytometry had revealed CD8+CD57+ cell expansion in the patients chosen for sequencing.

The clonotype originates from a human donor with aplastic anemia. V and J are TRBV5-5 and TRBJ1-3; 8 positions match TRBD1. What was sequenced was sorted CD4+, CD8+, or CD8+CD57+ T cells (not recorded which) from PBMCs. The CDR3 DNA follows: TGTGCCAGCAGCCAAGACCGGACAGGGATGACCGGAAACACCATATATTTT. It yields the protein CASSQDRTGMTGNTIYF.